This record looks at one T cell receptor beta chain sequence and its context. The data were obtained in a study of blood T cell repertoires in COVID-19. In the study overall: The United States, Italy and Spain were the sources of the acute and convalescent COVID-19 samples. PBMCs, B-cell-depleted T cells, or T cells were the source of the cDNA or gDNA that made up the material.

Cohort allocation depended upon clinical history that participants reported. Original data processing: Amplification with reference gene primers provided the estimates of nucleated cell counts. TCRdb's table, derived via immunoSEQ multiplex PCR, lists solely in-frame clones and lacks some. The V and J calls and clone size were taken over from that table, and D and trimming were inferred from the DNA. The table lists some 220,000 clones, roughly 88% of them singletons. The sample taken for sequencing was PBMCs or T cells enriched from blood (not recorded which). The sequence derives from a woman between 40 and 55 years old with acute COVID-19.

The CDR3 DNA follows: TGTGCCAGCAGCTTAGAAACACTAGCGGGGTACAATGAGCAGTTCTTC. Residues: CASSLETLAGYNEQFF. The chain employs TRBV7-8 and TRBJ2-1, with 10 bases fitting TRBD2. The CDR3 is made up of 16 amino acids. Germline V gene data show CDR1 as SGHVS and CDR2 as FQNEAQ. V trimming: 1 base; J trimming: 4 bases; junction bases outside the gene matches: 4.